This note documents a single T cell receptor beta chain sequence. Its cognate antigen is unknown. A second PCR, run for roughly 7 to 12 cycles, used a sample-barcoded 5' primer plus a J-beta primer mix. Each cDNA molecule was tagged by a template-switch adaptor that had 12 random nucleotides. At least 2.5 million CDR3-containing paired-end reads were obtained per sample. TCRdb re-derived calls from the 5' RACE reads in MiXCR, one entry per CDR3 protein. In the table there are hundreds of thousands of distinct CDR3 sequences, around three fifths of which are singletons. Between the trimmed V and J ends, which lost 2 bases and 10 bases, there was a span of 15 bases. Germline lookup yields CDR1 SGHTA and CDR2 FQGNSA. This CDR3 region has 15 residues. The data derive from a study of blood T cells in healthy people across ages. General study points: Those diversity estimates obtained from one million T cells were thought to be underestimates.

V usage is TRBV7-2 and J usage is TRBJ1-6; D possibly corresponds to TRBD1 (5 bases). Sequencing input: blood. This receptor was taken from a man aged 40-50 years in good health. In nucleotides, the CDR3 is TGTGCCAGCAGCTTATCTGGGGGATCCCAATCACCCCTCCACTTT. It translates to CASSLSGGSQSPLHF.